The T cell receptor beta chain described here comes from a study of blood T cell repertoires in COVID-19. Assay used: immunoSEQ multiplex PCR; TCRdb lists only in-frame clones, some missing. Here the sample spans roughly 230,000 clones, around 81% being singletons. This clonotype was sampled from a man in his fifties or sixties who had recovered from COVID-19. The sequenced sample was PBMCs or T cells enriched from blood (not recorded which).

The CDR3, as DNA: TGTGCCAGCAGCTTAGTGACACTAGCGGGAGGGAAGAATGAGCAGTTCTTC. It is translated as CASSLVTLAGGKNEQFF. The chain couples TRBV11-3 to TRBJ2-1, with TRBD2 identical over 13 bases. The CDR3 is 17 amino acids. Germline CDR1 and CDR2: SGHNT and YENEEA. V shed 1 base and J 7 bases; nucleotides not matched to a gene: 7.